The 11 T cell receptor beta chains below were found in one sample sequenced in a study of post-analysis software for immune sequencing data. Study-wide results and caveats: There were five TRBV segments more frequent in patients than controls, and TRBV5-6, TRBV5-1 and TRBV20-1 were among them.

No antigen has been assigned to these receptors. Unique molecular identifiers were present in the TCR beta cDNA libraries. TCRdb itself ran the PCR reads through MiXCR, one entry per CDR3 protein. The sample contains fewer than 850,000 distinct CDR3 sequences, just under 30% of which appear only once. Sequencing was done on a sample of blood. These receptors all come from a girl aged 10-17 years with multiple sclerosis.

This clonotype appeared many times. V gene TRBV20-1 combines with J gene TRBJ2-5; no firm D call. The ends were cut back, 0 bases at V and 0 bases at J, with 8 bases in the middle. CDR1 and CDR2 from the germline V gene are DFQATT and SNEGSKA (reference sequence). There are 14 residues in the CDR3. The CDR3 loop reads CSARDSGYQETQYF. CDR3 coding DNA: TGCAGTGCTAGAGATTCGGGCTACCAAGAGACCCAGTACTTC.

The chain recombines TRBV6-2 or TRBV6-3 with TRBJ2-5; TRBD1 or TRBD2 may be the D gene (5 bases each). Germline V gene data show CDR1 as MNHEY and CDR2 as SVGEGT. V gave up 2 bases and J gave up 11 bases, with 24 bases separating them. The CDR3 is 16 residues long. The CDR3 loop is CASSYPGRKFYNEQYF. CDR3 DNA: TGTGCCAGCAGTTACCCGGGACGTAAATTTTACAATGAGCAGTACTTC.

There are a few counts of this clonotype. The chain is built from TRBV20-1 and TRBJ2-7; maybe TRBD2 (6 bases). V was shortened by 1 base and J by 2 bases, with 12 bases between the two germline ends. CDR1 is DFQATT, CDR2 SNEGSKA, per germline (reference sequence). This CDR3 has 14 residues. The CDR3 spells CSARGLGSTYEQYF. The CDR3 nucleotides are TGCAGTGCTAGAGGACTCGGGAGTACCTACGAGCAGTACTTC.

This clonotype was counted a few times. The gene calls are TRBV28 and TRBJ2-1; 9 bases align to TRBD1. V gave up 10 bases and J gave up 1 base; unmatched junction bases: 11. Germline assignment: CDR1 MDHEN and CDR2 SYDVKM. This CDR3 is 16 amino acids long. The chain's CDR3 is CATSRQGGSSYNEQFF. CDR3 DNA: TGTGCCACCTCGAGACAGGGGGGGTCTTCCTACAATGAGCAGTTCTTC.

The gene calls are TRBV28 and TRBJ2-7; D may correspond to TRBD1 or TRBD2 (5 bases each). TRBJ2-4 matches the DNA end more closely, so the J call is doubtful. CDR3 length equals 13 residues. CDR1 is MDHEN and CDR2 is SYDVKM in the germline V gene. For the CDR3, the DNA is TGTGCCAGCAGTTGGGACGCCTCTGACATTCAGTACTTC. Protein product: CASSWDASDIQYF.

The chain's CDR3 is CASSQDRVGGTRTGELFF. The CDR3 region has the DNA TGTGCCAGCAGCCAAGATCGGGTGGGAGGAACGAGGACCGGGGAGCTGTTTTTT. The J gene is TRBJ2-2, the V gene TRBV3-1; D is possibly TRBD2 (6 bases). Germline-derived CDR1 and CDR2 are LGHDT and YNNKEL (reference sequence). V lost 0 bases, J lost 5 bases, and 19 bases lay in between. The length of the CDR3 is 18 residues.

The chain's CDR3 is CASSSSVGFAGELFF. CDR3 in DNA: TGTGCCAGCAGCTCTAGCGTGGGGTTTGCCGGGGAGCTGTTTTTT. The chain has TRBV12-3 or TRBV12-4 and TRBJ2-2; tentatively, D is TRBD2 (6 bases). The germline V and J ends were trimmed by 6 bases and 6 bases, with 17 bases remaining between them. The CDR3 totals 15 residues.

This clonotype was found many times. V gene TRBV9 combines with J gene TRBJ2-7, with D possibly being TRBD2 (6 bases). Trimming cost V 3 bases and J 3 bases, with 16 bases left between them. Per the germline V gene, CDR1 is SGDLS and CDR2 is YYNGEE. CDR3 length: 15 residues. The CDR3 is CASSEGESGSYEQYF. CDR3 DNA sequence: TGTGCCAGCAGCGAGGGAGAATCCGGGAGCTACGAGCAGTACTTC.

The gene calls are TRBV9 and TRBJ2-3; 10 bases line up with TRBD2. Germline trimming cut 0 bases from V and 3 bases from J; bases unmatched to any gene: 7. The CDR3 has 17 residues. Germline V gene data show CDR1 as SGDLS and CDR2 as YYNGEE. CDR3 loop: CASSVARASGGTDTQYF. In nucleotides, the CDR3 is TGTGCCAGCAGCGTAGCGAGGGCTAGCGGGGGAACAGATACGCAGTATTTT.

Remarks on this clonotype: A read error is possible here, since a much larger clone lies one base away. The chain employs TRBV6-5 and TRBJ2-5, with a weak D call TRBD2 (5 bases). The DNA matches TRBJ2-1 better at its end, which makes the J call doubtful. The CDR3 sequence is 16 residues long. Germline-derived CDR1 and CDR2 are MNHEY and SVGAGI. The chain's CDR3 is CASSYSVNSGQETQFF. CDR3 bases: TGTGCCAGCAGTTACTCTGTCAACAGCGGCCAAGAGACCCAGTTCTTC.

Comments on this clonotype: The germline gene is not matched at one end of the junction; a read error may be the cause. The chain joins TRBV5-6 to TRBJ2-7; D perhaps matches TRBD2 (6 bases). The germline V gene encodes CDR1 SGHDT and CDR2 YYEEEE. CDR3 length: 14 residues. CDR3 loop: CASSIGASDYERYF. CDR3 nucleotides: TGTGCCAGCAGCATTGGGGCTAGCGATTACGAGCGGTACTTC.